This T cell receptor beta chain was recorded in a study of control samples from healthy donors and cancer patients. Profiling relied on immunoSEQ multiplex PCR, and the TCRdb table lists in-frame clones only, not all of them. This table has 54,000 or so clones, over 85% appearing once. This sequence originates from a man in his thirties or forties in good health. Specimen: blood.

Here the CDR3 reads CASRYSGTTYNEQFF. The CDR3 DNA reads TGTGCCAGTAGGTACAGCGGGACGACCTACAATGAGCAGTTCTTC. The rearrangement links TRBV19 to TRBJ2-1; 7 positions match TRBD2. Germline-derived CDR1 and CDR2 are LNHDA and SQIVND (reference sequence). The length of the CDR3 is 15 residues. The junction had 7 bases not matched to a gene; V was cut back by 6 bases and J by 2 bases.